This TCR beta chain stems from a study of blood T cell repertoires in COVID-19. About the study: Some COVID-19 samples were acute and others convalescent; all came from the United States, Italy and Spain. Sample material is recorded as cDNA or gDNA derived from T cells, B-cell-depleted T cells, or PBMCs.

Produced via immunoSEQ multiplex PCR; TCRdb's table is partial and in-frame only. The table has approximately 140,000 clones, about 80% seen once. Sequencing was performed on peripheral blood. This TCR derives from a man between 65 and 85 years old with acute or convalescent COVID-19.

The chain's CDR3 is CASSPPGQGLYEQYF. CDR3 sequence (DNA): TGTGCCAGCTCACCTCCGGGACAGGGGCTCTACGAGCAGTACTTC. The J gene is TRBJ2-7, the V gene TRBV18, with 10 positions matching TRBD1. The CDR3 loop spans 15 amino acids. V was pared by 3 bases and J by 3 bases, with 5 bases of the junction left unmatched. CDR1 KGHSH and CDR2 LQKENI come from the germline V gene.